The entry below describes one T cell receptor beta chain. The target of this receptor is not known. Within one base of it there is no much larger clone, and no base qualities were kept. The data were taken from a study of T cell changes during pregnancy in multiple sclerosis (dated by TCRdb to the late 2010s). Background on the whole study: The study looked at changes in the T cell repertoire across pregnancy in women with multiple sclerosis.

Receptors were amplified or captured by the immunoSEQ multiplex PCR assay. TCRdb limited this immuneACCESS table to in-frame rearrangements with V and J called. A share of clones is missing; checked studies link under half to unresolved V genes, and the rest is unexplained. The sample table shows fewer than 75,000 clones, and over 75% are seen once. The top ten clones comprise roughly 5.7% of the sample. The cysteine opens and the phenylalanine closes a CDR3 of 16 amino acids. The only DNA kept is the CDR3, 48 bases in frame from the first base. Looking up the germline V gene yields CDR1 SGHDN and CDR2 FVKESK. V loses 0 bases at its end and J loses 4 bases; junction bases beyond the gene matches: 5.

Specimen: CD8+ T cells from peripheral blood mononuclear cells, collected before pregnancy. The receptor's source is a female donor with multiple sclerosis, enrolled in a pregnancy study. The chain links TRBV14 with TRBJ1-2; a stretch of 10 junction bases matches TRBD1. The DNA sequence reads TGTGCCAGCAGCCAAGATAGACAGGGGGCTCTCTATGGCTACACCTTC. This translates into CASSQDRQGALYGYTF.